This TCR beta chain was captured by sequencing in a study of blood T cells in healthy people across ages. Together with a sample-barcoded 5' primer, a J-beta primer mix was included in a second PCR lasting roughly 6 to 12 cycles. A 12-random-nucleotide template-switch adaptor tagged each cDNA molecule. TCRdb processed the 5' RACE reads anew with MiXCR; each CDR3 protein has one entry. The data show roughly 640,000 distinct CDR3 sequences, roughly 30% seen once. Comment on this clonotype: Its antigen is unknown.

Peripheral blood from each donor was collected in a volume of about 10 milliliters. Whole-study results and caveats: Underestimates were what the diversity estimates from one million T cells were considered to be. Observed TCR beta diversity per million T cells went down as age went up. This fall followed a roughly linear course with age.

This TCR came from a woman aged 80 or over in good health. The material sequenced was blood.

DNA for the CDR3: TGCAGCGTTGGGGAGGGTTTGACCACTGAAGCTTTCTTT. It codes for CSVGEGLTTEAFF. The chain carries TRBV29-1 and TRBJ1-1, with D hard to call. The CDR3 loop spans 13 amino acids. The germline V gene has CDR1 SQVTM and CDR2 ANQGSEA. Trimming took off 4 bases at V and 4 bases at J, with 13 bases between the two ends.